Listed below are T cell receptor beta chains from one sample, sequenced in a study of CD8 T cells in Susac syndrome. From the immunoSEQ multiplex PCR reads, TCRdb called clonotypes with MiXCR, one entry per CDR3 protein. The table includes some 450,000 distinct CDR3 sequences, 85% to 90% detected once. The sample comprised CD8+ T cells from PBMCs. These receptors were taken from a human donor with multiple sclerosis. Both conserved end residues are part of each CDR3. The D gene is left open where the match is weak. The size of a clone is reported for some rows only, either as once, few or many, or as a class for expanded clones.

clone_size j_call v_call d_call cdr3_length cdr3_aa cdr3_nt
NA TRBJ2-3 TRBV21-1 NA 17 CASSNIRREGRTDTQYF TGTGCCAGCAGCAACATAAGACGGGAAGGGCGCACAGATACGCAGTATTTT
NA TRBJ2-4 TRBV27 NA 14 CASSFLGGKNIQYF TGTGCCAGCAGTTTCCTAGGGGGTAAAAACATTCAGTACTTC
NA TRBJ2-3 TRBV6-2/TRBV6-3 TRBD1 14 CAAVRGGPTDTQYF TGTGCCGCCGTGCGAGGGGGCCCCACAGATACGCAGTATTTT
NA TRBJ1-2 TRBV2 TRBD1 13 CASRGQDPYGYTF TGTGCCAGCAGGGGACAGGACCCCTATGGCTACACCTTC
NA TRBJ2-7 TRBV5-1 TRBD2 20 CASSLGPGLAGAQYVYGQYF TGCGCCAGCAGCTTGGGGCCCGGACTAGCGGGGGCTCAATACGTTTACGGGCAGTACTTC
NA TRBJ2-1 TRBV4-1 NA 14 CASSPRAVDNEQFF TGCGCCAGCAGCCCCCGGGCAGTAGACAATGAGCAGTTCTTC
NA TRBJ2-5 TRBV7-8 TRBD2 13 CASKGEGMETQYF TGTGCCAGCAAAGGGGAGGGGATGGAGACCCAGTACTTC
NA TRBJ1-2 TRBV10-3 NA 11 CAISGGEGYTF TGTGCCATCAGTGGGGGGGAGGGCTACACCTTC
NA TRBJ2-1 TRBV19 NA 12 CASTLNYNEQFF TGTGCCAGTACTCTGAATTACAATGAGCAGTTCTTC
NA TRBJ2-7 TRBV20-1 NA 16 CSARGPGTAVHYEQYF TGCAGTGCTAGAGGCCCAGGGACGGCGGTCCACTACGAGCAGTACTTC
NA TRBJ2-1 TRBV29-1 NA 14 CSVEDENRDNEQFF TGCAGCGTTGAAGATGAAAACAGGGACAATGAGCAGTTCTTC
once TRBJ1-1 TRBV30 TRBD1 15 CAWSVRGQRNTEAFF TGTGCCTGGAGTGTTCGGGGACAGCGGAACACTGAAGCTTTCTTT
NA TRBJ1-4 TRBV4-1 NA 15 CASSQPIGKPEKLFF TGCGCCAGCAGCCAACCTATCGGCAAGCCCGAAAAACTGTTTTTT
few TRBJ2-5 TRBV11-2 NA 12 CASSLYQETQYF TGTGCCAGCAGCTTATACCAAGAGACCCAGTACTTC
NA TRBJ2-2 TRBV29-1 NA 14 CSVEGLASDGELFF TGCAGCGTTGAGGGGTTGGCCAGTGACGGGGAGCTGTTTTTT
NA TRBJ2-7 TRBV12-3/TRBV12-4 TRBD1 15 CASTPSGQGAGEQYF TGTGCCAGCACCCCCTCAGGACAGGGGGCAGGCGAGCAGTACTTC
NA TRBJ2-2 TRBV10-3 NA 13 CAIKLGAAGELFF TGTGCCATCAAACTCGGGGCAGCCGGGGAGCTGTTTTTT
NA TRBJ1-2 TRBV3-1 NA 14 CASSQVEAPYGYTF TGTGCCAGCAGCCAAGTGGAGGCCCCCTATGGCTACACCTTC
NA TRBJ2-7 TRBV4-1 NA 15 CASSQGSSGAYEQYF TGCGCCAGCAGCCAAGGATCATCGGGGGCTTACGAGCAGTACTTC
NA TRBJ1-1 TRBV2 NA 14 CASSRQLMNTEAFF TGTGCCAGCAGTCGACAGTTGATGAACACTGAAGCTTTCTTT
few TRBJ2-7 TRBV6-2/TRBV6-3 NA 11 CASSSVYEQYF TGTGCCAGCAGTTCAGTTTACGAGCAGTACTTC
NA TRBJ2-7 TRBV15 TRBD1 15 CATSGTEKGPYEQYF TGTGCCACCAGCGGGACAGAAAAGGGGCCCTACGAGCAGTACTTC
NA TRBJ2-3 TRBV28 TRBD2 17 CASSLLPGTSATDTQYF TGTGCCAGCAGTTTATTGCCCGGGACTAGCGCCACAGATACGCAGTATTTT
NA TRBJ2-7 TRBV6-1 NA 14 CASSDFGGLYEQYF TGTGCCAGCAGTGATTTTGGCGGGCTCTACGAGCAGTACTTC
NA TRBJ2-5 TRBV11-2 NA 15 CASSRLTVEGETQYF TGTGCCAGCAGCCGACTGACAGTTGAGGGGGAGACCCAGTACTTC
NA TRBJ1-1 TRBV4-2 TRBD1 17 CASSQAGTEDLNTEAFF TGTGCCAGCAGCCAAGCCGGGACAGAGGATCTGAACACTGAAGCTTTCTTT
NA TRBJ2-7 TRBV5-5 TRBD1 15 CASSPPGQDAYEQYF TGTGCCAGCAGCCCGCCGGGACAGGACGCCTACGAGCAGTACTTC